The 13 T cell receptor beta chains listed next were all sequenced from one sample in a study of blood T cells in healthy people across ages. The use of a sample-barcoded 5' primer and a J-beta primer mix characterized a second PCR of about 7 to 12 cycles. TCRdb itself ran the 5' RACE reads through MiXCR, one entry per CDR3 protein. This repertoire shows approximately 800,000 distinct CDR3 sequences, approximately 24% found once; its top ten account for around 3%. These data were likewise used in another study, on T cells of mothers and their children.

The sequencing sample was made of blood. Source of these receptors: a boy aged 5-17 years in good health.

This clonotype was seen only once. The gene calls are TRBV12-3 or TRBV12-4 and TRBJ2-1, with 7 bases that match TRBD2. J gave up 9 bases and V 3 bases, and 8 bases lay outside the gene matches. CDR3 size: 14 residues. The CDR3 protein is CASSLGLAGSEQFF. The CDR3 bases are TGTGCCAGCAGTTTGGGCTTAGCGGGTAGTGAGCAGTTCTTC.

There are a few counts of this clonotype. This rearrangement joins TRBV3-1 to TRBJ2-7; D gene uncertain. CDR1 LGHDT and CDR2 YNNKEL come from the germline V gene (reference sequence). The CDR3 covers 14 residues. The V gene lost 1 base and the J gene lost 5 bases, with 12 bases spanning the gap. The CDR3 is CASSQGTRADEQYF. The CDR3 DNA follows: TGTGCCAGCAGCCAAGGGACCCGAGCCGACGAGCAGTACTTC.

This clonotype was counted between two and nine times. The V and J genes are TRBV6-6 and TRBJ2-6; D unclear. Between the trimmed V and J ends, which lost 2 bases and 3 bases, there was a span of 5 bases. Germline loops: CDR1 MNHNY, CDR2 SVGAGI (reference sequence). The CDR3 has 14 residues. The DNA of the CDR3 is TGTGCCAGCAGTTACGGGTTTGGGGCCAACGTCCTGACTTTC. Its protein product is CASSYGFGANVLTF.

CDR3 region: CASTEQGDGYTF. The CDR3 bases are TGTGCCAGCACTGAGCAGGGTGATGGCTACACCTTC. This chain connects TRBV2 to TRBJ1-2; maybe TRBD1 (5 bases). The CDR3 extends over 12 amino acids. Deletions cut 7 bases from V and 6 bases from J, with 12 bases between. Germline loops: CDR1 SNHLY, CDR2 FYNNEI.

The CDR3 loop reads CASSARTTKRGETQYF. As DNA, the CDR3 is TGTGCCAGCAGCGCCCGGACTACAAAGAGGGGAGAGACCCAGTACTTC. The chain combines TRBV7-2 with TRBJ2-5; tentatively, D is TRBD2 (6 bases). CDR1 and CDR2 (germline): SGHTA, FQGNSA. This CDR3 region has 16 residues. Trimming left V 5 bases short and J 4 bases short, with 20 bases between.

This clonotype was picked up a small number of times. This chain joins TRBV2 and TRBJ2-5; TRBD1 aligns across 9 bases. The DNA matches TRBJ2-1 better at its end, which makes the J call doubtful. This CDR3 is built from 14 residues. CDR1 and CDR2 from the germline V gene are SNHLY and FYNNEI. CDR3 loop: CASSEGTGANEQFF. The CDR3 DNA sequence: TGTGCCAGCAGTGAAGGGACAGGGGCCAATGAGCAGTTCTTC.

A few counts support this clonotype. The CDR3 protein is CSVAGVLDYGYTF. In DNA form, the CDR3 reads TGCAGCGTCGCAGGGGTTTTGGACTATGGCTACACCTTC. The V and J genes are TRBV29-1 and TRBJ1-2; D perhaps matches TRBD1 (6 bases). Germline CDR1 is SQVTM and CDR2 is ANQGSEA. Deletions cut 6 bases from V and 3 bases from J, with 14 bases between. The CDR3 totals 13 residues.

This chain joins TRBV12-3 or TRBV12-4 and TRBJ2-3, with D perhaps matching TRBD2 (5 bases). The CDR3 extends over 16 amino acids. Trimming shortened V by 4 bases and J by 0 bases, and 14 bases separated the two germline ends. This CDR3 reads CASSSSPGISTDTQYF. The CDR3 DNA follows: TGTGCCAGCAGTTCCTCCCCCGGGATAAGCACAGATACGCAGTATTTT.

The chain couples TRBV3-1 to TRBJ1-2, with no clear D. The V gene lost 4 bases and the J gene lost 9 bases, with 12 bases spanning the gap. The length of the CDR3 is 12 residues. Germline CDR1 LGHDT, CDR2 YNNKEL (reference sequence). CDR3 residues: CASSRSEERYTF. The CDR3 DNA is TGTGCCAGCAGCCGGTCGGAGGAGCGCTACACCTTC.

This clonotype was counted between two and nine times. The CDR3 DNA follows: TGTGCCAGCAGATCGGCGGGGGCGGGGGAGCAGTACTTC. The encoded protein is CASRSAGAGEQYF. The chain recombines TRBV7-9 with TRBJ2-7, with D perhaps TRBD2 (7 bases). This CDR3 comprises 13 residues. V lost 6 bases and J lost 7, with 16 bases in between. Germline lookup yields CDR1 SEHNR and CDR2 FQNEAQ (reference sequence).

Details on this clonotype: At one of its ends the junction is not consistent with the germline gene, which may arise from a read error. The chain is built from TRBV12-3 or TRBV12-4 and TRBJ2-7; 10 bases are a match to TRBD1. This CDR3 contains 15 residues. The CDR3 protein is CASRQTGTGAYERYF. In nucleotides, the CDR3 is TGTGCCAGCAGGCAAACCGGGACAGGGGCCTACGAGCGGTACTTC.

This clonotype was seen just once. The chain carries TRBV10-3 and TRBJ2-5; 9 bases fit TRBD1. The J call may not be correct, given that the DNA end is closer to TRBJ2-7. The CDR3 sequence is 15 residues long. From germline, CDR1 is ENHRY and CDR2 SYGVKD. The CDR3 loop is CAISAPGQGAHEQYF. The CDR3, as DNA: TGTGCCATCAGTGCTCCGGGACAGGGAGCCCACGAGCAGTACTTC.

J is TRBJ2-1 and V is TRBV13; 15 bases map to TRBD2. V lost 4 bases, J lost 4 bases, and 2 bases stayed unmatched. CDR3 size: 16 residues. Germline CDR1 and CDR2: PRHDT and FYEKMQ (reference sequence). The CDR3 DNA sequence: TGTGCCAGCAGCTGGACTAGCGGGGGGGCATACAATGAGCAGTTCTTC. As protein: CASSWTSGGAYNEQFF. The full variable domain, its missing parts supplied by reference TRBV13 and TRBJ2-1, is AAGVIQSPRHLIKEKRETATLKCYPIPRHDTVYWYQQGPGQDPQFLISFYEKMQSDKGSIPDRFSAQQFSDYHSELNMSSLELGDSALYFCASSWTSGGAYNEQFFGPGTRLTVL.